The 6 T cell receptor beta chains listed next were all sequenced from one sample in a study of blood T cell repertoires in COVID-19. Generated by immunoSEQ multiplex PCR, the TCRdb table keeps only in-frame clones and is missing some. Among 150,000 to 200,000 clones listed, 79% were seen once. Sequencing was performed on peripheral blood. These receptors were taken from a woman between 35 and 50 years old with COVID-19, enrolled during active disease.

The genes are TRBV7-9 and TRBJ1-2; D possibly corresponds to TRBD1 (5 bases). Deletions cut 3 bases from V and 5 bases from J, with 10 bases between. Germline assignment: CDR1 SEHNR and CDR2 FQNEAQ (reference sequence). The CDR3 contains 13 residues. CDR3 coding DNA: TGTGCCAGCAGCTTCGGGGGGGATTATGGCTACACCTTC. It yields the protein CASSFGGDYGYTF.

The chain combines TRBV1 with TRBJ2-7; the table assigns TRBD2, which was not confirmed against the DNA. TRBV1 is a recognized pseudogene. The CDR3 extends over 10 amino acids. CDR3 in amino acids: CTSSPFEQYF. CDR3 in DNA: TGCACCAGCAGCCCGTTCGAGCAGTACTTC.

J is TRBJ2-7 and V is TRBV28, with D possibly matching TRBD1 (6 bases). The V end was cut by 6 bases, the J end by 1 base, with 16 bases between. The CDR3 sequence is 15 residues long. Germline V gene data show CDR1 as MDHEN and CDR2 as SYDVKM. The CDR3 here is CASSTAPGQSYEQYF. The CDR3 DNA follows: TGTGCCAGCAGCACAGCCCCAGGACAGTCCTACGAGCAGTACTTC.

The J gene is TRBJ2-2, the V gene TRBV7-9; the D is unclear. CDR1 is SEHNR and CDR2 is FQNEAQ in the germline V gene (reference sequence). Trimming took 1 base from V and 4 from J, leaving 10 bases between them. The CDR3 is made up of 15 amino acids. CDR3 region: CASSLEDEVTGELFF. For the CDR3, the DNA is TGTGCCAGCAGCTTAGAGGATGAGGTCACCGGGGAGCTGTTTTTT.

The chain recombines TRBV19 with TRBJ1-6; a weak D match, TRBD1 (5 bases). Germline values: CDR1 LNHDA, CDR2 SQIVND (reference sequence). This CDR3 contains 14 residues. Trimming took off 8 bases at V and 4 bases at J, with 12 bases between the two ends. In nucleotides, the CDR3 is TGTGCCAGTGCACAGGTGGATTATAATTCACCCCTCCACTTT. This encodes CASAQVDYNSPLHF.

This clone turned up a few times. The chain is built from TRBV10-3 and TRBJ2-3; 8 bases match TRBD2. The germline CDR1 and CDR2 sequences are ENHRY and SYGVKD. V lost 4 bases to trimming and J lost 4 bases; unmatched junction nucleotides: 1. The CDR3 covers 13 residues. CDR3 loop: CAISAGGPDTQYF. The CDR3 coding sequence is TGTGCCATCAGTGCGGGAGGGCCAGATACGCAGTATTTT.